These 27 T cell receptor beta chains originate from one sample sequenced in a study of T cell responses to AZD1222 COVID-19 vaccine. Measured with immunoSEQ multiplex PCR; TCRdb has only the in-frame clones, and not every one. The sample lists 200,000 or so clones, approximately 93% occurring once. The sample here was peripheral blood, taken 28 days after the second AZD1222 dose. These receptors all stem from an adult who received the AZD1222 COVID-19 vaccine.

V gene TRBV7-9 combines with J gene TRBJ1-4, with D unresolved. V lost 5 bases and J lost 5, with 12 bases in between. The CDR3 has 14 residues. Germline lookup yields CDR1 SEHNR and CDR2 FQNEAQ (reference sequence). The CDR3 is CASSRTDTNEKLFF. CDR3 nucleotides: TGTGCCAGCAGCCGGACGGATACGAATGAAAAACTGTTTTTT.

The chain carries TRBV29-1 and TRBJ1-1; a weak D match, TRBD1 (6 bases). With 6 bases removed from V and 1 base from J, the gap between germline ends came to 15 bases. The CDR3 is 14 amino acids. The germline gives CDR1 SQVTM, CDR2 ANQGSEA. CDR3 amino acids: CSVTWGGRNTEAFF. The CDR3 nucleotides are TGCAGCGTCACCTGGGGGGGGCGGAACACTGAAGCTTTCTTT.

V is TRBV28 and J is TRBJ2-6; D assignment may be TRBD1 or TRBD2 (5 bases each). V was cut by 3 bases and J by 0 bases, with 12 bases left in between. The CDR3 contains 17 residues. Germline CDR1 MDHEN, CDR2 SYDVKM. The CDR3 sequence is CASSFGAGGSGANVLTF. DNA for the CDR3: TGTGCCAGCAGTTTTGGGGCTGGGGGCTCTGGGGCCAACGTCCTGACTTTC.

DNA for the CDR3: TGTGCCAGCAGCAGGGTCCGGGGACCCTGCATTCAGTACTTC. Translated, it gives CASSRVRGPCIQYF. The rearrangement joins TRBV21-1 to TRBJ2-4. TRBV21-1 is a documented pseudogene. This CDR3 is built from 14 residues.

The rearrangement joins TRBV5-1 to TRBJ1-6; D ambiguous. V lost 3 bases, J lost 0 bases, and 10 bases lay in between. This CDR3 is built from 16 residues. Germline lookup yields CDR1 SGHRS and CDR2 YFSETQ. CDR3: CASSSGVLSYNSPLHF. The DNA of the CDR3 is TGCGCCAGCAGCTCCGGGGTCCTCTCCTATAATTCACCCCTCCACTTT. The full variable domain, rest sourced from reference TRBV5-1 and TRBJ1-6, is KAGVTQTPRYLIKTRGQQVTLSCSPISGHRSVSWYQQTPGQGLQFLFEYFSETQRNKGNFPGRFSGRQFSNSRSEMNVSTLELGDSALYLCASSSGVLSYNSPLHFGNGTRLTVT.

The V and J genes are TRBV6-5 and TRBJ1-3, with a possible D match to TRBD1 (6 bases). The germline V gene encodes CDR1 MNHEY and CDR2 SVGAGI. This CDR3 is 15 amino acids long. Trimming pared 5 bases from V and 2 bases from J, leaving 13 bases between. The CDR3 bases are TGTGCCAGCAGTCAACAGGGTGGGCCTGGAAACACCATATATTTT. As protein: CASSQQGGPGNTIYF.

Here the CDR3 reads CASSLIQGQVGITQYF. CDR3 sequence (DNA): TGTGCCAGCAGCTTAATCCAGGGCCAGGTCGGGATCACGCAGTATTTT. The V gene is TRBV7-2, the J gene TRBJ2-3, with D possibly called TRBD1 or TRBD2 (5 bases each). The CDR3 is made up of 16 amino acids. Trimming stripped 2 bases from V and 9 bases from J, with 21 bases between. Germline-derived CDR1 and CDR2 are SGHTA and FQGNSA.

This clone has a handful of counts. V is TRBV21-1 and J is TRBJ1-2; the D call of TRBD1 is as the table states it, not checked on the DNA. TRBV21-1 is listed as a pseudogene. The CDR3 runs 13 residues. CDR3 bases: TGTGCCGGCGACAACAGGATTTTCTATGGCTACACCTTC. It codes for CAGDNRIFYGYTF.

The chain joins TRBV14 to TRBJ2-7, with a weak D call TRBD1 (7 bases). CDR1 SGHDN and CDR2 FVKESK come from the germline V gene. V was clipped by 1 base and J by 2 bases, with 12 bases between them. The CDR3 extends over 15 amino acids. The CDR3 reads CASSQVRGTAYEQYF. Here the CDR3 DNA reads TGTGCCAGCAGCCAAGTCCGCGGGACAGCCTACGAGCAGTACTTC.

V and J are TRBV7-9 and TRBJ1-5, with 8 bases that match TRBD1. The CDR3 is made up of 15 amino acids. V gave up 4 bases and J gave up 6 bases; unmatched junction bases: 8. The V gene's germline CDR1 is SEHNR and CDR2 FQNEAQ (reference sequence). The DNA for the CDR3 is TGTGCCAGCAGCTCGGACAGGGCGAGAGGTCAGCCCCAGCATTTT. Protein: CASSSDRARGQPQHF.

V usage is TRBV20-1 and J usage is TRBJ1-5; D not certain. Trimming took off 7 bases at V and 9 bases at J, with 10 bases between the two ends. CDR1 and CDR2 from the germline V gene are DFQATT and SNEGSKA (reference sequence). The CDR3 sequence is 10 residues long. The CDR3 spells CSVGELPQHF. The CDR3 nucleotides are TGCAGTGTTGGAGAGCTGCCCCAGCATTTT.

The rearrangement links TRBV2 to TRBJ1-5, with 7 bases lining up with TRBD1. The ends lost 8 bases at V and 0 bases at J; junction bases unmatched: 7. This CDR3 is 15 amino acids long. Germline V CDR1 and CDR2: SNHLY, FYNNEI. The CDR3 DNA sequence: TGTGCCAGCGGAAAGAACAGGGGTAGCAATCAGCCCCAGCATTTT. Its protein is CASGKNRGSNQPQHF.

A few counts support this clone. The J gene is TRBJ2-1, the V gene TRBV5-1; 8 bases map to TRBD1. The CDR3 has 14 residues. With V trimmed by 3 bases and J by 6 bases, 5 bases remained unmatched. The germline V gene encodes CDR1 SGHRS and CDR2 YFSETQ. CDR3 nucleotides: TGCGCCAGCAGCTCCGGACAGGGTGGCAATGAGCAGTTCTTC. Translating gives CASSSGQGGNEQFF.

The CDR3: CASSDRGGALNQPQHF. The CDR3 nucleotides read TGTGCCAGCAGTGACCGCGGAGGGGCCCTCAATCAGCCCCAGCATTTT. The rearrangement joins TRBV6-1 to TRBJ1-5; D is possibly TRBD1 (5 bases). In germline, CDR1 is MNHNS, CDR2 SASEGT. The CDR3 loop spans 16 amino acids. With 3 bases removed from V and 3 bases from J, the gap between germline ends came to 15 bases.

This chain connects TRBV19 to TRBJ1-4, with 9 bases lining up with TRBD1. Per the germline V gene, CDR1 is LNHDA and CDR2 is SQIVND (reference sequence). Trimming removed 7 bases from V and 5 bases from J; junction bases left unmatched: 14. The CDR3 contains 17 residues. The DNA for the CDR3 is TGTGCCAGTACACGGGTTCGGCGAGGACAGGGGAATGAAAAACTGTTTTTT. Its protein product is CASTRVRRGQGNEKLFF.

The chain links TRBV18 to TRBJ1-6; maybe TRBD1 (6 bases). CDR3 length: 15 residues. Between the trimmed V and J ends, which lost 3 bases and 7 bases, there was a span of 13 bases. Germline loops: CDR1 KGHSH, CDR2 LQKENI. CDR3: CASSPNRDGNSPLHF. The CDR3, as DNA: TGTGCCAGCTCACCTAACAGGGACGGGAATTCACCCCTCCACTTT. Together with reference TRBV18 and TRBJ1-6, the CDR3 gives the full variable domain: NAGVMQNPRHLVRRRGQEARLRCSPMKGHSHVYWYRQLPEEGLKFMVYLQKENIIDESGMPKERFSAEFPKEGPSILRIQQVVRGDSAAYFCASSPNRDGNSPLHFGNGTRLTVT.

The chain recombines TRBV3-1 (or the pseudogene TRBV3-2) with TRBJ1-6, with unresolved D. The V end lost 4 bases, the J end lost 8 bases, and 12 bases lay between the germline ends. The CDR3 totals 14 residues. Germline lookup yields CDR1 LGHDT and CDR2 YNNKEL (reference sequence). The CDR3 nucleotides read TGTGCCAGCAGCCCATTTGTGGATCATTCACCCCTCCACTTT. Translation gives CASSPFVDHSPLHF.

This clone has only one observation. The gene calls are TRBV19 and TRBJ2-7; possible D gene TRBD1, 5 bases. V lost 6 bases and J 0 bases, leaving 15 bases between the germline ends. Germline V gene lookup returns CDR1 LNHDA and CDR2 SQIVND (reference sequence). The CDR3 spans 15 residues. The CDR3 DNA sequence: TGTGCCAGTAGCCCCTGGGGCGTGGACTCCTACGAGCAGTACTTC. This translates into CASSPWGVDSYEQYF.

The V and J genes are TRBV3-1 (or the pseudogene TRBV3-2) and TRBJ2-3, with 16 bases lining up with TRBD2. The germline V gene encodes CDR1 LGHDT and CDR2 YNNKEL (reference sequence). The trim removed 4 bases at V and 6 bases at J, leaving 13 bases unmatched. This CDR3 has 19 amino acids. CDR3 sequence: CASSLALGTSGGASDTQYF. CDR3 DNA sequence: TGTGCCAGCAGCCTTGCACTCGGGACTAGCGGGGGGGCCTCTGATACGCAGTATTTT.

The chain links TRBV7-8 to TRBJ2-1; D may correspond to TRBD1 or TRBD2 (6 bases each). Trimming pared 5 bases from V and 10 bases from J, leaving 12 bases between. CDR1 is SGHVS, CDR2 FQNEAQ, per germline. This CDR3 is built from 12 residues. The CDR3 nucleotides are TGTGCCAGCAGCCTTAGGGGGGTCGAGCAGTTCTTC. Protein sequence: CASSLRGVEQFF.

The chain has TRBV12-3 or TRBV12-4 and TRBJ1-2; 7 bases agree with TRBD1. The CDR3 totals 11 residues. J was trimmed by 14 bases and V by 6 bases; bases with no gene match: 9. The chain's CDR3 is CASSSTGILTF. The CDR3 bases are TGTGCCAGCAGCTCGACAGGGATTTTAACCTTC.

This clone occurred once. The chain links TRBV18 to TRBJ2-1; 12 nucleotides agree with TRBD1. Germline assignment: CDR1 KGHSH and CDR2 LQKENI. The trim removed 3 bases at V and 5 bases at J, leaving 2 bases unmatched. The CDR3 sequence is 15 residues long. The CDR3 DNA reads TGTGCCAGCTCACCGGGACAGGGGGCGAACAATGAGCAGTTCTTC. Amino acids: CASSPGQGANNEQFF. The whole variable domain, filled in from reference TRBV18 and TRBJ2-1, reads NAGVMQNPRHLVRRRGQEARLRCSPMKGHSHVYWYRQLPEEGLKFMVYLQKENIIDESGMPKERFSAEFPKEGPSILRIQQVVRGDSAAYFCASSPGQGANNEQFFGPGTRLTVL.

The rearrangement links TRBV29-1 to TRBJ2-7; D ambiguous. The CDR3 extends over 12 amino acids. Germline lookup yields CDR1 SQVTM and CDR2 ANQGSEA. V was trimmed by 6 bases and J by 3 bases, leaving 12 bases between them. The CDR3 sequence is CSVRTEGYEQYF. CDR3 in DNA: TGCAGCGTAAGAACGGAAGGCTACGAGCAGTACTTC.

The CDR3 spells CASSADRGADTQYF. The CDR3 coding sequence is TGTGCCAGCAGCGCCGACAGGGGCGCAGATACGCAGTATTTT. The chain has TRBV2 and TRBJ2-3, with 8 bases that match TRBD1. The CDR3 loop spans 14 amino acids. From germline, CDR1 is SNHLY and CDR2 FYNNEI. The junction had 6 bases not matched to a gene; V was cut back by 6 bases and J by 4 bases.

The genes are TRBV2 and TRBJ2-1; D is perhaps TRBD2 (5 bases). The CDR3 is made up of 13 amino acids. Germline V gene sequence: CDR1 SNHLY, CDR2 FYNNEI. Trimming shortened V by 4 bases and J by 7 bases, and 11 bases separated the two germline ends. As DNA, the CDR3 is TGTGCCAGCAGTGCCTCTCCGGGAAATGAGCAGTTCTTC. Its protein product is CASSASPGNEQFF.

The chain couples TRBV6-5 to TRBJ1-2, with 7 positions matching TRBD1. This CDR3 spans 15 amino acids. The J segment lost 3 bases and the V segment lost 6 bases, leaving 10 bases of the junction unmatched. In germline, CDR1 is MNHEY, CDR2 SVGAGI. DNA for the CDR3: TGTGCCAGCAGGTCCTATAGGGACAGCCACTATGGCTACACCTTC. Protein: CASRSYRDSHYGYTF.

The chain uses TRBV6-5 and TRBJ2-5; D call uncertain. There are 12 residues in the CDR3. Per the germline V gene, CDR1 is MNHEY and CDR2 is SVGAGI. Trimming stripped 0 bases from V and 5 bases from J, with 4 bases between. DNA of the CDR3: TGTGCCAGCAGTTACTCGGGGGAGACCCAGTACTTC. Translated, it gives CASSYSGETQYF.